The present TCR beta chain was sequenced within a study of blood T cell repertoires in COVID-19 (dated by TCRdb to about 2020). General notes on the study: Collaborator samples came from the United States, Italy and Spain and covered acute and convalescent phases of COVID-19. The prospective study material was composed of cDNA or gDNA derived from T cells, B-cell-depleted T cells, or PBMCs. Deeply sampled blood TCRbeta repertoires from subjects exposed to, actively infected with, or recovered from COVID-19 were included in the dataset. The repertoires were released in a freely available public database intended as a resource for research on the immune response to SARS-CoV-2. Samples came from the ongoing ImmuneRACE study (first 160 participants) plus 1,254 subjects from 6 global collaborators. Sample metadata almost always included a de-identified subject ID, COVID-19 status, age in years and sex. Where available, HLA class I and class II types were taken from metadata supplied by the sample provider and were not determined by assay-based typing. Study-wide conclusions, independent of this receptor: The quantity of clinical and demographic metadata differed by source and by participant and was supplied without curation.

The immunoSEQ Assay, a bias-controlled multiplex PCR, was used to amplify TCRbeta CDR3 regions from genomic DNA. The original pipeline was this. Nucleated cell counts per sample were estimated from amplification of reference gene primers within the assay. Sequence reads were collapsed and filtered to measure the absolute abundance of every unique TCRbeta CDR3 rearrangement. For each sample, productive Simpson clonality was calculated as the square root of Simpson's diversity index across productive rearrangements. The table was pulled from immuneACCESS by TCRdb, which kept in-frame rearrangements only. Such tables lose some clones; where checked, under half of the loss comes from unresolved V genes, and the rest has no known cause. That table furnishes V, J and clone size, whereas the DNA furnished D and trimming. This sample holds 60,000 to 70,000 clones; about 84% were observed only once. The ten biggest clones cover under 50% of the sample.

The CDR3 holds 13 amino acids from the cysteine to the phenylalanine. This entry keeps only the CDR3 DNA: 39 bases, framed from base 1. Cut back by 0 bases and 4 bases, the V and J ends lie 9 bases apart. Via the germline V gene (reference sequence), CDR1 is GTSNPN and CDR2 SVGIG. About this clone: It lacks a known antigen. The sample holds no much larger clone one base away, and base qualities are not on file.

The collaborating institutions used their own protocols to collect whole blood in K2EDTA tubes. For TCRbeta analysis, collaborators shipped samples in one of three forms: frozen whole blood, isolated PBMCs, or DNA extracted from either of those sample types. Recombination connected TRBV30 to TRBJ1-2, with the D segment identity uncertain. The receptor's source is a human donor in a cohort sampled during active COVID-19. Source material: peripheral blood. The CDR3 sequence is CAWSVAAVYGYTF. In nucleotide form, the sequence is TGTGCCTGGAGTGTGGCGGCAGTCTATGGCTACACCTTC.